The subject of this entry is one TCR beta chain. This clonotype has ten or more counts. Its cognate antigen has yet to be identified. No clone much larger than this one lies a single base away; base qualities are absent. Systemically healthy Caucasian individuals from Russia, 39 in total and aged roughly 6 to 95 years, were included as donors. Each donor gave 8 to 10 milliliters of peripheral blood, drawn into EDTA-treated Vacutainer tubes. Ficoll-Paque density-gradient centrifugation was used to isolate PBMCs, with at least 6.5 million per sample. Trizol reagent was used to extract total RNA from the PBMCs, yielding at least 6 micrograms per sample. The percentages of naive CD45RAhigh/CD27high T cells were determined by flow cytometry on a PBMC aliquot from every donor. These data originate in a study of blood T cells in healthy people across ages (dated by TCRdb to about 2015). Background for the entire study: In model experiments, roughly one uniquely barcoded TCR beta cDNA molecule per two T cells was captured by template switching. Using deep sequencing normalized with unique cDNA molecular identifiers, the study measured how TCR beta repertoire diversity changes with age. The donors were split into four age groups: young (average around 17 years), middle-aged (roughly 39), aged (over 55) and long-lived (roughly 77). For two donors (one aged 18 to 29 and one aged 80 or older), the study analyzed two additional independent replicas of 1 million unique cDNA reads from the same blood draw. General study outcomes and caveats: Total diversity estimates from one million sequenced T cells were considered lower bounds and underestimates. The percentage of naive T cells measured by flow cytometry correlated strongly with observed TCR beta diversity. Because the CMV infection status of the donors was unknown, age-related changes in expanded clonotypes may potentially have been confounded. Observed TCR beta diversity per million T cells fell roughly linearly with age, and a significant reduction was already apparent by age around 39. Conclusive comparison of naive and antigen-experienced compartments was prevented by the profiling of bulk unsorted PBMCs. Compared with the aged group, the long-lived group had more naive CD4+ T cells, fewer expanded clones and increased TCR diversity, suggesting age selection.

The germline V and J ends show losses of 0 bases and 2 bases respectively, and no gene match explains 2 bases of the junction. Including cysteine and phenylalanine, the CDR3 has 14 amino acids. The DNA shown is the 42-base CDR3, in frame from base 1. The germline V gene encodes CDR1 SGHKS and CDR2 YYEKEE (reference sequence). Library preparation was by 5' RACE. The listed sequencing device is Illumina HiSeq 2500. The second PCR ran for roughly 7 to 12 cycles and used a J-beta primer mix along with a sample-barcoded 5' primer. A template-switch 5' adaptor carrying 12 random nucleotides introduced a unique molecular identifier onto each TCR beta cDNA molecule. Each sample yielded at least 3 million CDR3-containing paired-end reads. All of the RNA was converted into first-strand cDNA using the Mint cDNA synthesis kit, with a TRBC-specific oligonucleotide serving as the primer. All cDNA was treated with uracil-DNA glycosylase and then went through a first 18-cycle PCR with the universal primers M1SS and BC2_uni_R. On the authors' methods: Each sample was normalized by randomly selecting 1 million high-quality reads, each carrying a distinct molecular identifier. Instead of being binned into consensus sequences, reads that shared molecular identifiers were thrown out. MiTCR, set to a Q25 quality threshold and the strictest error-elimination algorithm, was used for CDR3 identification, clonotype clustering and error correction. Lower-bound total TCR beta diversity was estimated with a nonparametric unseen species model using Euler transformation. In-frame beta chains were kept once TCRdb had trimmed the public reads at Q25 with fastp and called clones with MiXCR. A single entry per CDR3 protein holds the most common genes and DNA from its merged rows. What appears here as the V and J calls and clone size reflects TCRdb's work, not the paper's. This sample is represented by more than 900,000 distinct CDR3 sequences; under 30% of them were singletons. The biggest ten clones account for 0.65% to 0.95% of the sample.

These data were also filed under a second study, of T cells of mothers and their children. Drawing on the second study: Donors were nine systemically healthy Caucasian individuals: three mothers and their six children. cDNA synthesis consumed the entire amount of extracted RNA, loaded at approximately 1.6 ug RNA in each 15 ul reaction. In the second PCR, the M1S primer introduced both the sample barcodes and 2-4 random nucleotides. More than 9 million TCR beta CDR3 reads were obtained from each mother, and several million reads were obtained from each child. Thymic selection similarly shapes TCR recombination output in related and unrelated pairs, with minor effect from inherited differences. Normalized repertoire overlap was always slightly but never significantly higher in related than unrelated mother-child pairs. Persistent microchimeric T cell clones were not detected, at a sensitivity of about 100 clones per million clonotypes. To look for features that set related mother-child pairs apart from unrelated individuals, the researchers ran deep NGS to compare the TCR beta repertoires of mothers and children. On average, the children were roughly 11 +/- 4 years old, while the mothers were about 40 +/- 4 years old. After adapter ligation with NEBNext reagents, the libraries were sequenced on Illumina HiSeq 2000 with 100+100 nt paired-end reads. To prevent cross-contamination, the mother and child libraries were prepared one month apart and sequenced in separate runs. For each donor, between roughly 450,000 and 2,100,000 distinct TCR beta clonotypes were identified. Naive TCR beta clonotypes were estimated from low-frequency clonotypes matched to each donor's FACS-determined naive share, without sorting.

Sequencing input: blood. The TCR was taken from a girl under 10 years old in good health. The V and J genes are TRBV5-5 and TRBJ2-7; the central 7 bases match TRBD1. CDR3 region: CASSLVGTAYEQYF. The base sequence is TGTGCCAGCAGCTTGGTTGGGACAGCCTACGAGCAGTACTTC.